The subject of this entry is one T cell receptor (beta chain). The sample holds many counts of this clonotype. What this receptor recognizes is not known. Base qualities were left out, and no much larger clone turns up one base away. The record originates from a study of human T cells and chemical hapten exposure (TCRdb year 2021). The study in broad terms: For sensitization, 2% DPC in acetone was applied to a roughly 2 cm by roughly 2 cm area of upper inner arm skin. Patch testing was performed on the upper back with Finn chambers containing 0.01% DPC, and the patch tests were scored after 6 days according to International Contact Dermatitis Research Group standards. Twenty-nine alopecia patients gave blood for TCR sequencing at one to four time points (pre-sensitization, 2, 6 and 24 weeks). Libraries were combined into a pool for sequencing, and differences in TCR yield between samples came mainly from small differences in library volumes within the pool. Throughout the study period of about 23 weeks, patients also received therapeutic DPC doses to the scalp every week. The mostly female patient cohort included alopecia areata with under or over 50% scalp involvement, alopecia totalis and alopecia universalis. Patient blood was sampled pre-sensitization (week 0) and at 2, 6 and about 24 weeks after DPC sensitization. In alopecia patients, the study followed how the peripheral blood TCR repertoire changed in vivo over primary and secondary sensitization to diphenylcyclopropenone (DPC), a hapten.

Receptor amplification or capture employed RACE. The instrument was a NextSeq 500. During library preparation, unique molecular identifiers were attached to individual cDNA molecules so that TCRs could be counted in a quantitative, reproducible way. For every blood RNA sample, sequencing covered both the TCR alpha and TCR beta chains. As for the authors' bioinformatics: The median number of TCRs per sample was roughly 100,000, ranging from about 20,000 to 690,600. The Decombinator software suite was used to annotate V, J and CDR3 in the TCR reads. To make PS versus PT1 abundance plots, every sample was subsampled to the same number of TCRs (28,000). Expanded TCRs were defined as absent before sensitization and observed at least eight times at the 2-week time point. Starting from the raw public reads, TCRdb applied fastp trimming at Q25, assembled clones with MiXCR and retained in-frame beta chains. One record per CDR3 amino acid sequence lists the most common genes and DNA. TCRdb's processing, not the authors', yielded these V and J calls. The sample table contains more than 250,000 distinct CDR3 sequences; only one count was recorded for 7.5% to 9% of them. The top ten clonotypes cover roughly 1.2% of the sample.

Here is what the overall study found, with its caveats: Patch test score was positively correlated with the number of PT1 expanded TCRs, with significance at thresholds 8, 16 and 32 but not at 4. No change with DPC sensitization was found in the number of TCRs above 1 in 1000 frequency, and no evidence of global repertoire structure alterations was found. After repeated subsampling, the strength of the expansion versus patch-test correlation and the threshold at which it became significant changed. Expanded TCRs formed significantly more large CDR3 similarity clusters than pre-sensitization or healthy control sets, consistent with antigen-driven responses. Alopecia, a presumed autoimmune disease, was present in all patients, so the immune response of the patients might differ from that of healthy individuals.

Per the publication, the time point label means: pre-sensitization, week 0. The treatment or condition label on this specimen signifies: therapeutic diphenylcyclopropenone sensitization with weekly scalp DPC. At every patch-test visit, the blood draw took place before the patch test was put on. Patients were eligible if aged 18 to 70, diagnosed with alopecia and judged suitable for DPC therapy, and pregnant patients were excluded. Total RNA was extracted from unfractionated whole blood that had been collected in Tempus Blood RNA tubes. The source material was whole blood, sampled in connection with sensitization to the hapten diphenylcyclopropenone (DPC). This clonotype originated in a young man with alopecia areata. Some clones in this sample may be carry-over from other donors' samples.

CDR3 reads: CASSVGTGDTEAFF. The DNA sequence reads TGTGCCAGCAGCGTAGGGACAGGGGACACTGAAGCTTTCTTT. The chain was built from TRBV9 and TRBJ1-1, with 9 junctional bases fitting TRBD1. The CDR3 numbers 14 residues from cysteine through phenylalanine. CDR3 DNA is the only sequence kept; it has 42 bases, read in frame from the first base. Relative to germline, V is missing 0 bases and J is missing 3 bases, with 0 bases of the junction outside any gene match. From a lookup of the germline V gene, CDR1 and CDR2 are SGDLS and YYNGEE.